This TCR beta chain stems from a study of CD8+ T cells in alopecia areata (dated by TCRdb to between 2017 and 2018). Notes on the research overall: The treated patients took part in an open-label pilot trial in which moderate-to-severe alopecia areata was treated with oral tofacitinib at 5 to 10 mg twice daily. On the human side, TCRbeta sequencing was run on scalp tissue and on sorted CD4+ and CD8+ peripheral blood T cells from healthy controls and from alopecia areata patients with either patchy or totalis/universalis disease. TCRbeta CDR3 regions were amplified by immunoSEQ multiplex PCR with 35 Vbeta forward and 13 Jbeta reverse primers. Patients stayed on tofacitinib for 6 to 18 months and then had 6 months of follow-up off drug so that delayed response and recurrence could be assessed. Scalp clonality was compared across normal scalp (n=4), patchy alopecia areata scalp (n=8), and alopecia totalis/universalis scalp (n=8). Tofacitinib-treated patients had biopsies at baseline and at 4 and 24 weeks of treatment, with a later scalp biopsy in several patients. The study used high-throughput TCRbeta sequencing to examine T cell clonal expansion in alopecia areata, in both the C3H/HeJ mouse model and human patients. In treated patients, disease severity was measured using the SALT score, which gives the percentage of scalp surface area affected. RNA came from the PAXgene miRNA kit for fixed scalp, the miRNeasy kit for PBMCs, and the RNeasy kit for mouse skin. The study at large found these results: With tofacitinib, both scalp clonality and the number of expanded CD8+ clones among the top 100 scalp clones went down significantly. Because the treated cohort was small and included a single nonresponder, larger studies are needed to assess links between baseline CD8+ expansion and response. Higher clonality and more expanded CD8+ clones were observed in lesional scalp than in normal scalp, particularly in alopecia totalis/universalis, a finding suggestive of antigenic drive. Many expanded lesional clones were found to persist in scalp and blood during tofacitinib treatment, and relapse after treatment cessation may be partly explained by this persistence. Resident alphabeta T cells in normal human skin are also sequenced, complicating scalp TCR repertoire analysis, unlike mouse skin dominated by gammadelta T cells. TCR sequences shared between patients were less clear than in mice, possibly partly because of HLA diversity in the patient population.

Comments on this clone: Its specific antigen is unknown. One base away there is no much larger clone; base qualities are not given.

According to the germline V gene, CDR1 reads SGHTA and CDR2 reads FQGNSA. V and J lose 5 bases and 2 bases, and a span of 10 bases separates them. The CDR3 numbers 13 residues from cysteine through phenylalanine. Only the CDR3 DNA is retained, 39 bases long and in frame from the first base. Library creation used the immunoSEQ multiplex PCR assay. RNA was extracted from all samples and reverse transcribed into cDNA, which served as template for TCR sequencing. SuperScript III was used to make first-strand cDNA, primed with a 2:1 mix of oligo-dT and random hexamers. A synthetic immune receptor repertoire was used to gauge amplification bias, and whatever bias remained was removed computationally. Per the authors' processing: Raw reads were preprocessed for error removal, and CDR3 was defined according to IMGT conventions as running from the conserved cysteine to phenylalanine. Clonality was computed by normalizing Shannon entropy by log2 of the number of productive unique TCRs and subtracting the result from 1. Whether scalp clones were CD4 or CD8 was inferred by matching scalp TCRbeta sequences against CD4 and CD8 repertoires sorted from blood. The clones in this table, taken by TCRdb from immuneACCESS, are in-frame only. Not every clone is retained; where verified, under half of the shortfall comes from an unresolved V gene, and the cause of the rest is unknown. The V and J calls and clone size come from that table; D and trimming were worked out from the DNA. This sample is represented by about 280,000 clones; roughly 60% of them were singletons. Jointly, the top ten make up less than 2% of the sample.

The time point label, as the study defines it: less than 25 weeks on oral tofacitinib. What this sample's treatment or condition label stands for: oral pan-JAK inhibitor, 5-10 mg twice daily. Lesional scalp punch biopsies and peripheral blood were obtained from alopecia areata patients. After PBMCs were isolated by density centrifugation and stained for CD3, CD4 and CD8, a FACSAria was used to sort CD4+ and CD8+ T cells. This clonotype was sampled from a human donor with alopecia areata. The sequencing used CD4+ T cells sorted from blood, collected at week 24, from a patient treated with tofacitinib. The V gene is TRBV7-2 and the J gene is TRBJ2-7, and possibly TRBD2, on 5 matching bases. The sequenced DNA: TGTGCCAGCAGCCCTCCGGAGGCCTACGAGCAGTACTTC. Its protein product is CASSPPEAYEQYF.